The clone carrying this TCR beta chain has ten or more counts. What it recognizes is unknown. This record comes from a study of shared clonotypes between healthy human individuals. Study summary: Researchers drew samples from a couple of women and a few men aged 18 to 49. Study results and caveats: Sampling was confined to blood; repertoires within tissues likely differ.

Tens of millions of PBMCs supplied genomic DNA for unsorted samples. Sequencing was at deep level. Repertoires were generated with immunoSEQ multiplex PCR, while TCRdb's copy carries only in-frame clones and drops some. The table has about half a million clones, around 73% seen once; the top ten hold around 13%. J gave up 5 bases and V 2 bases, and 7 bases lay outside the gene matches. Germline loops: CDR1 SGHRS, CDR2 YFSETQ. The CDR3 is made up of 15 amino acids. This receptor was taken from a woman between 40 and 55 years old in good health. Some clones in this sample may be carry-over from other donors' samples. The chain is built from TRBV5-1 and TRBJ2-3, with TRBD2 identical over 8 bases. Material: PBMCs. This CDR3 reads CASSLAGVVGDTQYF. The CDR3 bases are TGCGCCAGCAGCTTAGCGGGAGTTGTAGGAGATACGCAGTATTTT. The full variable domain, completed using reference TRBV5-1 and TRBJ2-3, is KAGVTQTPRYLIKTRGQQVTLSCSPISGHRSVSWYQQTPGQGLQFLFEYFSETQRNKGNFPGRFSGRQFSNSRSEMNVSTLELGDSALYLCASSLAGVVGDTQYFGPGTRLTVL.